This note documents a single T cell receptor (beta chain) sequence. An end of the junction does not agree with germline; a read error may underlie this. CDR1 is SSHAT, CDR2 FNYEAQ, per germline (reference sequence). The CDR3 covers 16 residues. This sample was taken from a study of blood T cell repertoires in COVID-19. The wider study: There were acute and convalescent COVID-19 samples, and they came from the United States, Italy and Spain. The analysed material was cDNA or gDNA that came from T cells, B-cell-depleted T cells, or PBMCs.

In the study's own analysis: Researchers report that nucleated cell counts were estimated from reference gene primer amplification. Generated by immunoSEQ multiplex PCR, the TCRdb table keeps only in-frame clones and is missing some. V and J calls and clone size are as listed in that table; D and trimming were resolved from the DNA. In the table there are over 40,000 clones, over 80% of which are singletons. The clonotype was recovered from a human donor in a cohort sampled during active COVID-19. The sequencing input was peripheral blood. The chain is built from TRBV7-7 and TRBJ2-5; 16 nucleotides match TRBD2. The CDR3 reads CASSLGTSGREETQYF. In DNA, the CDR3 is TGTGCTAGCAGCTTAGGGACTAGCGGGAGGGAAGAGACCCAGTACTTC.